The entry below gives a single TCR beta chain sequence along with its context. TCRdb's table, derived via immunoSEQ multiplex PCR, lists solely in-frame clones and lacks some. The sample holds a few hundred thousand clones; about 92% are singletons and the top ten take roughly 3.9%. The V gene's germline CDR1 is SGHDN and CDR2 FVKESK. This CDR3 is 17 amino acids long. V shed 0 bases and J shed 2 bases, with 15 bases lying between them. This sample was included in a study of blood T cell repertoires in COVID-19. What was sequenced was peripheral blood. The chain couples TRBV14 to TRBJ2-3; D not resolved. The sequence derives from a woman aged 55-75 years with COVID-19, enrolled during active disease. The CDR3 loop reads CASSQDNYPSITDTQYF. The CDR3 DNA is TGTGCCAGCAGCCAAGATAACTATCCTTCTATCACAGATACGCAGTATTTT.